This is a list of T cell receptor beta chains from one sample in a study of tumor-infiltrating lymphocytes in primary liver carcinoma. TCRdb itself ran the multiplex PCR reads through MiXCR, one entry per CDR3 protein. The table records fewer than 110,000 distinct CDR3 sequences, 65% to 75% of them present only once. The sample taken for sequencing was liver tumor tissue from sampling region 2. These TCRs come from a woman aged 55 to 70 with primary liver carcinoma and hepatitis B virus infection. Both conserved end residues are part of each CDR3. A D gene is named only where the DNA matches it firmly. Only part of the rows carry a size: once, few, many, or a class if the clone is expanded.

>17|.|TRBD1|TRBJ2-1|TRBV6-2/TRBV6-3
CASSYLIGDRDHDEQFF
TGTGCCAGCAGTTACCTTATAGGGGACAGGGATCACGATGAGCAGTTCTTC
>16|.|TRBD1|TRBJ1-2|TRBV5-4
CPSSPGQGALDYGYTF
TGTCCCAGCTCACCGGGACAGGGGGCGCTCGACTATGGCTACACCTTC
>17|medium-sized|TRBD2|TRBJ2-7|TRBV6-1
CASSEVAGGEFLYEQYF
TGTGCCAGCAGTGAAGTGGCCGGGGGGGAGTTCTTGTACGAGCAGTACTTC
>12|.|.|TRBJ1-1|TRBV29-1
CSVGALGTKALF
TGCAGCGTCGGAGCGCTCGGGACAAAAGCTTTGTTT
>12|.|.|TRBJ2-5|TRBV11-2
CVSNLGDETQYF
TGTGTCAGCAACTTAGGGGATGAGACCCAGTACTTC
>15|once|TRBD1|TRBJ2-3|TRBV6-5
CASSYGTGGTDTHYF
TGTGCCAGCAGTTACGGGACAGGGGGCACAGATACGCATTATTTT
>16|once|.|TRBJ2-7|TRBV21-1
CAGSKAGSGSKGEQYF
TGTGCCGGCAGCAAAGCGGGAAGCGGGAGTAAGGGCGAGCAGTACTTC
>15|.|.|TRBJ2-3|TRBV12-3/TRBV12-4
CASSRSLLIADTQYF
TGTGCCAGCAGTCGCTCGCTCCTGATTGCGGATACGCAGTATTTT
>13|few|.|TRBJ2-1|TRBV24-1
CATSDLELNEQFF
TGTGCCACCAGTGACTTAGAACTCAATGAGCAGTTCTTC
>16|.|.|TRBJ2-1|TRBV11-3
CASSLGFGLSYNKQFF
TGTGCCAGCAGCTTAGGGTTCGGGCTTTCCTACAATAAGCAGTTCTTC
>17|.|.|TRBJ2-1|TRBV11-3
CTSSSRGARTMGNEQFF
TGTACCAGCAGTTCCCGGGGAGCGCGGACCATGGGCAATGAGCAGTTCTTC
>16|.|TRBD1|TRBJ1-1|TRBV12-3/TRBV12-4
CTSRAGTGQGNTEAFF
TGTACCAGCCGTGCAGGAACCGGACAGGGGAACACTGAAGCTTTCTTC
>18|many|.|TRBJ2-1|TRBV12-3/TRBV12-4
CASSQDRGELAGRNEQFF
TGTGCCAGCAGCCAGGACAGGGGAGAACTAGCGGGGCGCAATGAGCAGTTCTTC
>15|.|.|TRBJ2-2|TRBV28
CAGNRPAANTGELFF
TGTGCCGGCAATAGGCCAGCCGCGAACACCGGGGAGCTGTTTTTT
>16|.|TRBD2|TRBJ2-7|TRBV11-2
CTSSYDGRTSGSGQYF
TGTACCAGCAGCTACGACGGGAGGACCTCGGGAAGCGGGCAGTACTTC
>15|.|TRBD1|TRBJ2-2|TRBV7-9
CASSQRDRGPGELFF
TGTGCCAGCAGCCAGAGAGACAGGGGGCCCGGGGAGCTGTTTTTT
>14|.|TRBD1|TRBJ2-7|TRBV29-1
CSFEGGQGANEEYF
TGCAGCTTTGAAGGGGGACAGGGGGCGAACGAGGAGTACTTC
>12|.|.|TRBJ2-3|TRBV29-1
CSTETGADTQYF
TGCAGCACTGAGACCGGGGCAGATACGCAGTATTTT
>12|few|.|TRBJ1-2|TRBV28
CASSSGPRGYTF
TGTGCCAGCAGTTCGGGCCCGAGGGGCTACACCTTC
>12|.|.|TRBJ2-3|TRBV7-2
CASSLFVDTQYF
TGTGCCAGCAGCTTATTTGTAGATACGCAGTATTTT
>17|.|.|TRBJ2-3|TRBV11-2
CASSLWIRREGTDTQYF
TGTGCCAGCAGCTTATGGATTCGAAGGGAAGGCACAGATACACAGTACTTT
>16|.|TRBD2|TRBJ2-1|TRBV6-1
CANSTTRTSGYNEQFF
TGTGCCAACAGTACCACCAGGACTAGCGGCTACAATGAGCAGTTCTTC
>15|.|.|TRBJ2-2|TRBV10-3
CAIRGRRIGTGELFF
TGTGCCATCAGAGGGAGGAGAATTGGCACCGGGGAGCTGTTTTTT
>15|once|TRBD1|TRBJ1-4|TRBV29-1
CNVDTPRDSATKLFF
TGCAACGTTGATACCCCTCGGGACAGTGCGACGAAACTGTTTTTT
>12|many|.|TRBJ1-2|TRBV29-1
CSAPGGIYGYTF
TGCAGCGCCCCCGGGGGCATCTATGGCTACACCTTC
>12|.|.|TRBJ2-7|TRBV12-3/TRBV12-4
CVSSLGENEQYF
TGTGTCAGCAGTTTGGGAGAAAACGAGCAGTACTTC
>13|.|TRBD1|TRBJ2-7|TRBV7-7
CANSTRTGSEQYF
TGTGCTAACAGCACTAGGACAGGGTCCGAGCAGTACTTC
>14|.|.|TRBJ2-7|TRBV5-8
CTSSSRTQSYEQYF
TGTACCAGCAGCTCCCGGACTCAAAGCTACGAGCAGTACTTC
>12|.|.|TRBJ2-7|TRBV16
CDSSQSNYEQYF
TGTGACAGCAGCCAATCGAACTACGAGCAGTACTTC